This TCR beta chain was identified during a study of blood T cell repertoires in COVID-19. Looking at the study overall: T cells, B-cell-depleted T cells, or PBMCs supplied cDNA or gDNA.

After removal of 0 bases from V and 4 bases from J, the junction contained 2 bases not matched to a gene. The V gene's germline CDR1 is LNHNV and CDR2 YYDKDF (reference sequence). The CDR3 totals 15 residues. Here immunoSEQ multiplex PCR was the method, and the copy in TCRdb shows in-frame clones only, minus some. The table lists 170,000 or so clones, roughly nine tenths of them singletons. Researchers sorted participants into cohorts using their self-reported clinical history. Each recovered donor of Cohort 3 presented with two negative PCRs, clearance, or symptom resolution. The sample comprised PBMCs or T cells enriched from blood (not recorded which). This chain uses TRBV15 with TRBJ1-5; 8 bases agree with TRBD1. The clonotype was recovered from a woman between 50 and 59 years old who had recovered from COVID-19. Written as DNA, the CDR3 is TGTGCCACCAGCAGAGACGGGGACAGGAATCAGCCCCAGCATTTT. Translated, it gives CATSRDGDRNQPQHF.